Shown below are 13 T cell receptor beta chains from a single sample sequenced in a study of blood T cells in healthy people across ages. Primers used in a second PCR of about 6 to 11 cycles were a sample-barcoded 5' primer and a J-beta primer mix. TCRdb used MiXCR to reprocess the 5' RACE reads, holding one entry per CDR3 protein. The sample holds hundreds of thousands of distinct CDR3 sequences, roughly half seen once. Sequences were obtained from blood. Receptors originate from a man in his fifties or sixties in good health.

V usage is TRBV2 and J usage is TRBJ1-5; no clear D gene. The V gene lost 5 bases and the J gene lost 3 bases, with 11 bases spanning the gap. CDR1 is SNHLY and CDR2 is FYNNEI in the germline V gene. The CDR3 consists of 14 residues. The CDR3, as DNA: TGTGCCAGCAGTCTTAAACCCACCAATCAGCCCCAGCATTTT. The encoded protein is CASSLKPTNQPQHF.

With respect to this clonotype: Sequence at one end of the junction differs from germline and may be a read error. The genes are TRBV7-2 and TRBJ2-3; possible D gene TRBD2, 6 bases. This CDR3 spans 14 amino acids. The V gene's germline CDR1 is SGHTA and CDR2 FQGNSA. The CDR3 nucleotides read TGTGCCGGCAGCTTAACCCGACTAGCAGATACGCAGTATTTT. It is translated as CAGSLTRLADTQYF. Filled out from reference TRBV7-2 and TRBJ2-3, the complete variable domain reads GAGVSQSPSNKVTEKGKDVELRCDPISGHTALYWYRQSLGQGLEFLIYFQGNSAPDKSGLPSDRFSAERTGGSVSTLTIQRTQQEDSAVYLCAGSLTRLADTQYFGPGTRLTVL.

This chain uses TRBV28 with TRBJ2-3; D might be TRBD2 (6 bases). The V gene's germline CDR1 is MDHEN and CDR2 SYDVKM. V dropped 5 bases and J dropped 10 bases, with 16 bases sitting between them. This CDR3 contains 13 residues. CDR3 DNA: TGTGCCAGCAGTAACACCCGACTAGGTCCGCAGTATTTT. It translates to CASSNTRLGPQYF.

A few counts support this clonotype. The chain is built from TRBV27 and TRBJ2-7, with 9 bases aligning to TRBD2. The CDR3 is 15 residues long. Germline V lookup: CDR1 MNHEY, CDR2 SMNVEV (reference sequence). V gave up 3 bases and J gave up 2 bases; unmatched junction bases: 5. The DNA for the CDR3 is TGTGCCAGCAGTTTTCAGACTAGCGGACCCTACGAGCAGTACTTC. Residues: CASSFQTSGPYEQYF.

The chain couples TRBV4-3 to TRBJ2-4; 8 bases match TRBD1. The DNA end favors TRBJ2-7, so the J call may be wrong. Germline V lookup: CDR1 LGHNA, CDR2 YSLEER. The CDR3 extends over 16 amino acids. CDR3 bases: TGCGCCAGCAGCCAAGATTTAGGACAGGGCGAATACGAGCAGTACTTC. This sequence encodes CASSQDLGQGEYEQYF.

This chain uses TRBV2 with TRBJ2-1; TRBD1 aligns across 7 bases. The CDR3 extends over 14 amino acids. Trimming removed 3 bases from V and 8 bases from J; junction bases left unmatched: 7. Germline V CDR1 and CDR2: SNHLY, FYNNEI. CDR3 sequence reads: CASSDGQGVDEQFF. The CDR3 coding sequence is TGTGCCAGCAGTGATGGGCAGGGGGTCGATGAGCAGTTCTTC.

In its sample, this clonotype was seen a few times. The chain employs TRBV6-5 and TRBJ2-7, with 12 nucleotides matching TRBD1. With 6 bases clipped from V and 4 bases from J, the junction kept 4 bases outside the gene matches. The CDR3 contains 14 residues. Germline CDR1 reads MNHEY; CDR2 reads SVGAGI. The CDR3: CASSRDRGLYEQYF. The CDR3, as DNA: TGTGCCAGCAGCCGGGACAGGGGGCTATACGAGCAGTACTTC.

This clonotype was counted a single time. This chain connects TRBV20-1 to TRBJ2-7; 7 bases map to TRBD2. The CDR3 length is 15 residues. CDR1 and CDR2 (germline): DFQATT, SNEGSKA (reference sequence). J gave up 6 bases and V 3 bases, and 14 bases lay outside the gene matches. This chain's CDR3 is CSASTSSGQGREQYF. CDR3 nucleotide sequence: TGCAGTGCTAGTACCTCTAGCGGTCAGGGTCGCGAGCAGTACTTC.

This sequence joins TRBV5-1 and TRBJ2-5; D possibly corresponds to TRBD2 (5 bases). Trimming left V 0 bases short and J 4 bases short, with 10 bases between. In germline, CDR1 is SGHRS, CDR2 YFSETQ. This CDR3 contains 14 residues. CDR3 DNA: TGCGCCAGCAGCTTGGGTGCAGCGGCAGAGACCCAGTACTTC. Encoded protein: CASSLGAAAETQYF. Full variable domain (rest looked up from reference TRBV5-1 and TRBJ2-5): KAGVTQTPRYLIKTRGQQVTLSCSPISGHRSVSWYQQTPGQGLQFLFEYFSETQRNKGNFPGRFSGRQFSNSRSEMNVSTLELGDSALYLCASSLGAAAETQYFGPGTRLLVL.

The chain recombines TRBV9 with TRBJ2-7, with 9 bases fitting TRBD1. J gave up 4 bases and V 4 bases, and 6 bases lay outside the gene matches. This CDR3 region has 14 residues. Germline V lookup: CDR1 SGDLS, CDR2 YYNGEE. CDR3 in amino acids: CASSPGQGRYEQYF. The CDR3 DNA is TGTGCCAGCAGCCCGGGACAGGGTCGGTACGAGCAGTACTTC.

The chain carries TRBV20-1 and TRBJ2-1; D ambiguous. The J call may be mistaken, given a closer DNA end match to TRBJ2-7. Germline CDR1 is DFQATT and CDR2 is SNEGSKA (reference sequence). The CDR3 loop spans 11 amino acids. CDR3 protein: CSVRKYNEQYF. As DNA, the CDR3 is TGCAGTGTCCGAAAATACAATGAGCAGTACTTC.

The chain employs TRBV20-1 and TRBJ2-5; 7 bases map to TRBD1. CDR1 and CDR2 (germline): DFQATT, SNEGSKA (reference sequence). CDR3 length equals 12 residues. V shed 5 bases, J shed 11 bases, and the junction held 11 bases outside the gene matches. The CDR3 DNA follows: TGCAGTGCTCGGGACAGACACAATGAGCAGTACTTC. Its translation is CSARDRHNEQYF.

The rearrangement links TRBV6-5 to TRBJ2-7; 8 bases line up with TRBD1. From germline, CDR1 is MNHEY and CDR2 SVGAGI. Losses at the gene ends were 5 bases for V and 5 bases for J; bases not matched to a gene: 5. The CDR3 covers 13 residues. This CDR3 is CASSDDRGNEQYF. The CDR3, as DNA: TGTGCCAGCAGTGACGACAGGGGAAACGAGCAGTACTTC.